This T cell receptor (beta chain) is from a study of cytomegalovirus exposure and HLA in healthy donors. This clone has just one count. Its antigen is currently unknown. Study-wide results and caveats: The investigators catalogued 164 TCR beta chains as cytomegalovirus-associated.

The repertoire was sequenced with immunoSEQ multiplex PCR; TCRdb's copy has only in-frame clones and lacks some. The repertoire consists of about 250,000 clones, with more than 85% occurring once and the leading ten covering 12%. The sequenced sample was PBMCs. This TCR came from a man between 18 and 35 years old in good health and CMV-seropositive.

DNA of the CDR3: TGTGCCAGCATTCGCGCACCGGGAGTCCCTGGGGCCAACGTCCTGACTTTC. It encodes CASIRAPGVPGANVLTF. The J gene is TRBJ2-6, the V gene TRBV5-4; TRBD2 might be the D (6 bases). The CDR3 loop spans 17 amino acids. CDR1 and CDR2 (germline): SGHNT, YYREEE (reference sequence). Trimming stripped 6 bases from V and 2 bases from J, with 18 bases between.